The clone carrying this TCR beta chain has more than one count but fewer than ten. The antigen is undetermined. A universal primer site arose from template switching, and cDNA bore unique molecular identifiers. A single record per CDR3 protein comes from TCRdb applying MiXCR to the 5' RACE reads. The table records 1.5 million to 2 million distinct CDR3 sequences, about 32% of them present only once. The CDR3 is made up of 14 amino acids. V was shortened by 5 bases and J by 0 bases, with 9 bases between the two germline ends. CDR1 is ENHRY and CDR2 is SYGVKD in the germline V gene. The source of the sample is a study of identical twins. Study results and limitations: The authors noted that invariant MAIT and iNKT cells could partly confound zero-insertion analyses. High-abundance cord blood beta clonotypes had fewer insertions; memory repertoires showed none.

There were only healthy Caucasians among the donors. Source material: cord blood. The chain links TRBV10-3 to TRBJ2-3, with D unresolved. This TCR was sampled from a newborn girl in good health. The CDR3 region is CAISPPTSTDTQYF. In DNA, the CDR3 is TGTGCCATCAGTCCCCCTACTAGCACAGATACGCAGTATTTT.